These 4 T cell receptor beta chains were sequenced from one sample in a study of shared clonotypes between healthy human individuals. The assay was immunoSEQ multiplex PCR, and TCRdb's table has in-frame clones only and misses some. The data contain roughly 1,500,000 clones, approximately 98.5% of them seen just once; the ten biggest clones take up about 0.34%. Sequenced input: naive CD4+ T cells sorted from blood. Sample subset: CD45RA+ positively selected. The receptors stem from a man younger than 45 in good health.

V usage is TRBV5-4 and J usage is TRBJ1-5, with D possibly matching TRBD1 (5 bases). V was pared by 3 bases and J by 11 bases, with 15 bases between. This CDR3 has 13 residues. CDR1 is SGHNT and CDR2 is YYREEE in the germline V gene (reference sequence). CDR3 in DNA: TGTGCCAGCAGCTCCTATTCCCAGGGCACCCAGCATTTT. This encodes CASSSYSQGTQHF. Full variable domain (missing parts from reference TRBV5-4 and TRBJ1-5): ETGVTQSPTHLIKTRGQQVTLRCSSQSGHNTVSWYQQALGQGPQFIFQYYREEENGRGNFPPRFSGLQFPNYSSELNVNALELDDSALYLCASSSYSQGTQHFGDGTRLSIL.

This clone is a singleton in its sample. The chain uses TRBV2 and TRBJ2-5, with D tentatively TRBD2 (7 bases). V was cut by 6 bases and J by 2 bases, with 19 bases left in between. The CDR3 length is 16 residues. Germline loops: CDR1 SNHLY, CDR2 FYNNEI. The CDR3 DNA reads as TGTGCCAGCAGGACGGGGGGCAGGAGACCTCAAGAGACCCAGTACTTC. Translating gives CASRTGGRRPQETQYF.

This rearrangement joins TRBV9 to TRBJ2-2; D is perhaps TRBD2 (5 bases). CDR1 is SGDLS, CDR2 YYNGEE, per germline. The CDR3 is 14 residues long. V was pared by 5 bases and J by 5 bases, with 13 bases between. The CDR3, as DNA: TGTGCCAGCAGTAGTTTTGGGAGAACCGGGGAGCTGTTTTTT. Encoded protein: CASSSFGRTGELFF.

This clone is a singleton in its sample. V usage is TRBV12-5 and J usage is TRBJ1-2, with D maybe TRBD1 (5 bases). The CDR3 is made up of 13 amino acids. Germline CDR1 LGHNT, CDR2 FRNRAP. The V and J ends lost 6 bases and 4 bases respectively, with 12 bases between them. CDR3 loop: CASGPGLSYGYTF. CDR3 DNA: TGTGCTAGTGGCCCGGGACTGAGCTATGGCTACACCTTC. The full variable domain, rest sourced from reference TRBV12-5 and TRBJ1-2, is DARVTQTPRHKVTEMGQEVTMRCQPILGHNTVFWYRQTMMQGLELLAYFRNRAPLDDSGMPKDRFSAEMPDATLATLKIQPSEPRDSAVYFCASGPGLSYGYTFGSGTRLTVV.